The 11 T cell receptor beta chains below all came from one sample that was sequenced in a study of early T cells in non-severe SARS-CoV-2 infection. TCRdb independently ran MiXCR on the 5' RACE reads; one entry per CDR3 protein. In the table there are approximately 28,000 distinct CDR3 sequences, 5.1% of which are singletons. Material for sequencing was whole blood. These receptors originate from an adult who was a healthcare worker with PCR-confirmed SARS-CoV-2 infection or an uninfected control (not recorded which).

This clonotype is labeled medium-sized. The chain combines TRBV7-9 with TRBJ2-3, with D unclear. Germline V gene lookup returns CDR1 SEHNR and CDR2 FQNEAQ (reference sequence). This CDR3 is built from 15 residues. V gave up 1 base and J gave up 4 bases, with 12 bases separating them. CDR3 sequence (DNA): TGTGCCAGCAGCTTAGGGCTCCTCACAGCAGATACGCAGTATTTT. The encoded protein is CASSLGLLTADTQYF.

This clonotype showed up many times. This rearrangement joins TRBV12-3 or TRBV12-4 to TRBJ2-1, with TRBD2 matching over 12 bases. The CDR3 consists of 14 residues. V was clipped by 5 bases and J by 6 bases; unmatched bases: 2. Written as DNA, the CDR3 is TGTGCCAGCAGTCCTAGCGGGGGGGCCAATGAGCAGTTCTTC. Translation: CASSPSGGANEQFF.

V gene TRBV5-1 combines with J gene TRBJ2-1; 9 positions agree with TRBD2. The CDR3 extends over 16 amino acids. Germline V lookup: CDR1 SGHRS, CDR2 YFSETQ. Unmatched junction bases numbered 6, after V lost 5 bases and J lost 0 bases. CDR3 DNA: TGCGCCAGCAGAGCGGGGGGCCAGAGCTCCTACAATGAGCAGTTCTTC. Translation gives CASRAGGQSSYNEQFF.

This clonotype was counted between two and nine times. The CDR3 protein is CASSPQTSGGDTQYF. For the CDR3, the DNA is TGTGCCAGCAGCCCCCAGACTAGCGGGGGAGATACGCAGTATTTT. The chain couples TRBV7-6 to TRBJ2-3, with 12 bases lining up with TRBD2. CDR1 SGHVS and CDR2 FNYEAQ come from the germline V gene. This CDR3 contains 15 residues. V dropped 5 bases and J dropped 5; count of bases not matched to a gene: 5.

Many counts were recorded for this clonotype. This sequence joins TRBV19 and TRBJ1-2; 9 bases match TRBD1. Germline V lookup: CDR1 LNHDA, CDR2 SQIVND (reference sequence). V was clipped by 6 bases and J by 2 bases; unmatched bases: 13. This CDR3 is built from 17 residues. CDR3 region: CASRPGQGRYINYGYTF. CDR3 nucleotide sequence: TGTGCCAGTAGGCCGGGACAGGGACGTTATATAAACTATGGCTACACCTTC.

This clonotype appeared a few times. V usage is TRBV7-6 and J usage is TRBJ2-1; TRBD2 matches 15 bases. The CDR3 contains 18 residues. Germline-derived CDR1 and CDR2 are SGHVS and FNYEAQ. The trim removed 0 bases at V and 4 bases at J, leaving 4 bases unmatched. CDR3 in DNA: TGTGCCAGCAGCTTAGCGGGACTAGCGGGGGGCAGATACAATGAGCAGTTCTTC. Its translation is CASSLAGLAGGRYNEQFF. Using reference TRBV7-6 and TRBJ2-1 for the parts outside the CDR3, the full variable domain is GAGVSQSPRYKVTKRGQDVALRCDPISGHVSLYWYRQALGQGPEFLTYFNYEAQQDKSGLPNDRFSAERPEGSISTLTIQRTEQRDSAMYRCASSLAGLAGGRYNEQFFGPGTRLTVL.

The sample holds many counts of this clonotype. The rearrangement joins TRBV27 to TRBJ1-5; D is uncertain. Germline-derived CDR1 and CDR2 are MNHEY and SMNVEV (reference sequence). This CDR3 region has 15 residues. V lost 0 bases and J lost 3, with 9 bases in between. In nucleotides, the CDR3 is TGTGCCAGCAGTTTATCCCTAGTGAACAATCAGCCCCAGCATTTT. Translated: CASSLSLVNNQPQHF.

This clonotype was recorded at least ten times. The CDR3 region has the DNA TGTGCCAGCAGCTCTGGCCTCTCTGGAAACACCATATATTTT. Protein product: CASSSGLSGNTIYF. The chain uses TRBV5-4 and TRBJ1-3; D gene uncertain. V lost 3 bases, J lost 0 bases, and 7 bases lay in between. CDR1 is SGHNT, CDR2 YYREEE, per germline (reference sequence). The CDR3 is 14 residues long.

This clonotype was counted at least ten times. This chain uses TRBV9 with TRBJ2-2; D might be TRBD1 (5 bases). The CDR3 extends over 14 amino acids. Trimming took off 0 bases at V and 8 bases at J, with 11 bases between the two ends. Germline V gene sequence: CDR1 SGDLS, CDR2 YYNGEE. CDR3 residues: CASSVGPRAGELFF. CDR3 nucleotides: TGTGCCAGCAGCGTAGGACCCAGGGCGGGGGAGCTGTTTTTT.

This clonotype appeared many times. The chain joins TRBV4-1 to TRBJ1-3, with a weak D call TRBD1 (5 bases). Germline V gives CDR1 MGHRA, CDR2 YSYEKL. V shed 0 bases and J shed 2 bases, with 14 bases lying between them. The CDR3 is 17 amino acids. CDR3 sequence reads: CASSQDRQKYPGNTIYF. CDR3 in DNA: TGCGCCAGCAGCCAAGATAGACAGAAATATCCTGGAAACACCATATATTTT.

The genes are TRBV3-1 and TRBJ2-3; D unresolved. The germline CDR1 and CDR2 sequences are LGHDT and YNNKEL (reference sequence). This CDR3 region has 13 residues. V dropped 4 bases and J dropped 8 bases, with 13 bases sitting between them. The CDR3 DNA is TGTGCCAGCAGCCTCAATCAGGAACCTACGCAGTATTTT. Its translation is CASSLNQEPTQYF.